These T cell receptor beta chains were read from a single sample in a study of blood T cell repertoires in COVID-19. The protocol was immunoSEQ multiplex PCR, while the TCRdb copy is restricted to in-frame clones and leaves out a portion. The sample consists of about 46,000 clones, 86% of them appearing once. The sample taken for sequencing was PBMCs or T cells enriched from blood (not recorded which). These TCRs come from a woman aged 50 to 60 who had recovered from COVID-19. The CDR3 runs from the conserved cysteine through the conserved F or W. The D gene is left open where the match is weak. Expanded clones are given a class, and other clones once, few, many or no size at all.

>NA|TRBD2|TRBJ2-7|TRBV10-2|12
CATGLESGEQYF
TGCGCCACCGGACTAGAATCGGGTGAGCAGTACTTC
>NA|TRBD2|TRBJ2-7|TRBV5-4|15
CASSAGTSGIYEQYF
TGTGCCAGCAGCGCCGGGACTAGCGGGATCTACGAGCAGTACTTC
>NA|TRBD1|TRBJ2-1|TRBV2|15
CASSPGQGFYNEQFF
TGTGCCAGCAGCCCGGGACAGGGTTTCTACAATGAGCAGTTCTTC
>NA|NA|TRBJ2-5|TRBV6-6|13
CASNQRAEETQYF
TGTGCCAGCAACCAGCGGGCCGAAGAGACCCAGTACTTC
>NA|TRBD1|TRBJ1-2|TRBV6-1|18
CASSEWDRGRPFHYGYTF
TGTGCCAGCAGTGAATGGGACAGGGGTCGCCCCTTCCACTATGGCTACACCTTC
>NA|TRBD2|TRBJ2-5|TRBV3-1/TRBV3-2|20
CASSQALGTSGGAQRETQYF
TGTGCCAGCAGCCAAGCTTTAGGGACTAGCGGGGGGGCCCAACGAGAGACCCAGTACTTC
>NA|TRBD2|TRBJ2-1|TRBV5-1|15
CASSLTSGDYNEQFF
TGCGCCAGCAGCTTAACTAGCGGGGACTACAATGAGCAGTTCTTC
>NA|NA|TRBJ1-6|TRBV2|12
CASSDGGSPLHF
TGTGCCAGCAGTGACGGGGGTTCACCCCTCCACTTT
>NA|TRBD1|TRBJ1-1|TRBV18|14
CASSPQGVNTEAFF
TGTGCCAGCTCACCCCAGGGGGTGAACACTGAAGCTTTCTTT
>NA|NA|TRBJ1-2|TRBV14|13
CASSRDSHYGYTF
TGTGCCAGCAGCCGCGACAGTCACTATGGCTACACCTTC
>NA|TRBD1|TRBJ2-7|TRBV7-2|14
CASSPRTGGLEQYF
TGTGCCAGCAGCCCGCGGACAGGGGGCCTCGAGCAGTACTTC
>NA|NA|TRBJ1-6|TRBV7-9|14
CASSQPRVNSPLHF
TGTGCCAGCAGCCAACCTCGAGTGAATTCACCCCTCCACTTT
>NA|TRBD2|TRBJ2-3|TRBV24-1|16
CATKASGSGMADTQYF
TGTGCCACCAAGGCTAGCGGGAGTGGGATGGCAGATACGCAGTATTTT
>NA|NA|TRBJ1-4|TRBV2|12
CASSGAAEKLFF
TGTGCCAGCAGTGGGGCTGCCGAAAAACTGTTTTTT
>few|NA|TRBJ1-3|TRBV19|13
CATSKNEGNTIYF
TGTGCCACCAGTAAGAACGAAGGAAACACCATATATTTT
>NA|TRBD1|TRBJ1-6|TRBV11-2|14
CASSPGQAVSPLHF
TGTGCCAGCAGCCCAGGACAGGCGGTTTCACCCCTCCACTTT
>NA|NA|TRBJ1-4|TRBV5-6|14
CASSPGATNEKLFF
TGTGCCAGCAGCCCAGGGGCAACTAATGAAAAACTGTTTTTT
>NA|TRBD1|TRBJ1-5|TRBV25-1|14
CASSGRDRLLPQHF
TGTGCCAGCAGTGGCCGGGACAGACTCTTGCCCCAGCATTTT
>NA|TRBD1|TRBJ2-6|TRBV5-1|17
CASSLYLTGLTANVLTF
TGCGCCAGCAGCTTATACTTGACAGGGCTCACGGCCAACGTCCTGACTTTC
>once|NA|TRBJ2-7|TRBV4-2|14
CASSQEVIEREQYF
TGTGCCAGCAGCCAAGAGGTCATTGAGCGCGAGCAGTACTTC
>NA|NA|TRBJ2-7|TRBV6-1|15
CASSELERKSYEQYF
TGTGCCAGCAGTGAACTCGAGCGCAAGTCCTACGAGCAGTACTTC
>NA|NA|TRBJ1-2|TRBV7-2|14
CASSPQISNYGYTF
TGTGCCAGCAGCCCTCAGATCTCAAACTATGGCTACACCTTC
>NA|NA|TRBJ1-5|TRBV6-5|15
CASTPRLLSNQPQHF
TGTGCCAGCACCCCTCGACTGTTGAGCAATCAGCCCCAGCATTTT
>NA|NA|TRBJ2-6|TRBV4-3|17
CASSQERRRPGANVLTF
TGCGCCAGCAGCCAAGAACGGAGGCGCCCTGGGGCCAACGTCCTGACTTTC
>NA|TRBD1|TRBJ1-2|TRBV5-6|15
CASSLLRTGDDGYTF
TGTGCCAGCAGCTTGCTGCGGACAGGGGATGATGGCTACACCTTC
>NA|TRBD2|TRBJ2-3|TRBV7-2|16
CASRQRAGGFTDTQYF
TGTGCCAGCAGACAAAGAGCGGGAGGGTTCACAGATACGCAGTATTTT
>NA|TRBD1|TRBJ2-7|TRBV11-2|13
CASSSDRGGEQYF
TGTGCCAGCAGCTCCGACAGGGGCGGAGAGCAGTACTTC
>NA|TRBD1|TRBJ1-2|TRBV4-3|16
CASSQADRAALYGYTF
TGCGCCAGCAGCCAAGCCGACAGGGCTGCCCTCTATGGCTACACCTTC
>NA|TRBD1|TRBJ1-6|TRBV7-3|14
CASSQGGVGSPLHF
TGTGCCAGCAGCCAGGGGGGTGTCGGTTCACCCCTCCACTTT
>NA|NA|TRBJ2-7|TRBV24-1|13
CATSDSVGQKQYF
TGTGCCACCAGTGATAGCGTCGGACAGAAACAGTACTTC
>once|NA|TRBJ2-1|TRBV4-1|15
CASSRPSGTYNEQFF
TGCGCCAGCAGCCGGCCCAGCGGAACCTACAATGAGCAGTTCTTC
>NA|TRBD1|TRBJ1-5|TRBV18|16
CASSPTGNFDNQPQHF
TGTGCCAGCTCACCGACAGGGAATTTTGACAATCAGCCCCAGCATTTT
>NA|NA|TRBJ2-1|TRBV28|13
CASSRTQRNEQFF
TGTGCCAGCAGCCGGACTCAGAGAAATGAGCAGTTCTTC
>NA|TRBD2|TRBJ2-7|TRBV7-9|16
CASSLALAGGTYEQYF
TGTGCCAGCAGCTTAGCACTAGCGGGGGGGACCTACGAGCAGTACTTC
>NA|TRBD2|TRBJ2-1|TRBV5-1|15
CASSSGLAGSNEQFF
TGCGCCAGCAGCTCGGGACTAGCGGGAAGTAATGAGCAGTTCTTC
>once|TRBD2|TRBJ2-7|TRBV5-4|15
CASSSGLAGSYEQYF
TGTGCCAGCAGCTCGGGACTAGCGGGATCCTACGAGCAGTACTTC
>NA|NA|TRBJ2-1|TRBV4-2|16
CASSQDFGRFGNEQFF
TGTGCCAGCAGCCAAGATTTTGGGAGGTTCGGGAATGAGCAGTTCTTC
>NA|NA|TRBJ2-1|TRBV6-1|16
CASSGHGVRSYNEQFF
TGTGCCAGCAGTGGCCACGGGGTTCGTTCCTACAATGAGCAGTTCTTC
>few|TRBD1|TRBJ1-1|TRBV9|16
CASSGGTGNMNTEAFF
TGTGCCAGCAGCGGCGGGACAGGGAACATGAACACTGAAGCTTTCTTT
>NA|TRBD1|TRBJ2-7|TRBV18|14
CASSPGTGGSEQYF
TGTGCCAGCTCACCAGGGACAGGGGGCTCCGAGCAGTACTTC
>NA|TRBD2|TRBJ2-1|TRBV2|16
CASSARTSGSFGEQFF
TGTGCCAGCAGCGCCAGGACTAGCGGGTCTTTCGGCGAGCAGTTCTTC
>NA|TRBD1|TRBJ1-1|TRBV28|16
CASSTPPGQGDTEAFF
TGTGCCAGCAGCACTCCCCCGGGGCAGGGGGACACTGAAGCTTTCTTT
>NA|TRBD1|TRBJ2-7|TRBV7-2|17
CASSLDDLDRGFYEQYF
TGTGCCAGCAGCTTAGATGATCTGGACAGGGGGTTCTACGAGCAGTACTTC
>NA|NA|TRBJ2-5|TRBV7-9|14
CASSIAGAQETQYF
TGTGCCAGCAGCATCGCGGGGGCCCAAGAGACCCAGTACTTC
>NA|TRBD2|TRBJ2-1|TRBV5-4|15
CASSPLAGNNNEQFF
TGTGCCAGCAGCCCCCTAGCGGGGAACAACAATGAGCAGTTCTTC
>few|TRBD1|TRBJ1-4|TRBV5-1|14
CASSWGQGGEKLFF
TGCGCCAGCAGCTGGGGACAGGGTGGCGAAAAACTGTTTTTT